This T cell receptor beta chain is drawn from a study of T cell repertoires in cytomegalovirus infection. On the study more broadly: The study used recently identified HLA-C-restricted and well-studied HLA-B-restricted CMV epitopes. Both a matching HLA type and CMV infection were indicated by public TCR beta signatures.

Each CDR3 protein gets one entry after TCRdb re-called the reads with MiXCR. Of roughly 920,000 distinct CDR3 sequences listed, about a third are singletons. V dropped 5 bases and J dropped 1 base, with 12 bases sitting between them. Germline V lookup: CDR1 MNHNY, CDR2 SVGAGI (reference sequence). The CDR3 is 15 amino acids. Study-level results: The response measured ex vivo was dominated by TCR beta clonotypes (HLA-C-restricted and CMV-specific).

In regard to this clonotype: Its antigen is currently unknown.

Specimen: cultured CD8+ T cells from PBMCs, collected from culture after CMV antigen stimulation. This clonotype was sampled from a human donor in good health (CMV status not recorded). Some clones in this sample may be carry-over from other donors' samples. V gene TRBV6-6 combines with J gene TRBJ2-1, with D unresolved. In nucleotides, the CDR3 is TGTGCCAGCAGTGGCCAGGTGGGGTCCTACAATGAGCAGTTCTTC. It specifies CASSGQVGSYNEQFF.